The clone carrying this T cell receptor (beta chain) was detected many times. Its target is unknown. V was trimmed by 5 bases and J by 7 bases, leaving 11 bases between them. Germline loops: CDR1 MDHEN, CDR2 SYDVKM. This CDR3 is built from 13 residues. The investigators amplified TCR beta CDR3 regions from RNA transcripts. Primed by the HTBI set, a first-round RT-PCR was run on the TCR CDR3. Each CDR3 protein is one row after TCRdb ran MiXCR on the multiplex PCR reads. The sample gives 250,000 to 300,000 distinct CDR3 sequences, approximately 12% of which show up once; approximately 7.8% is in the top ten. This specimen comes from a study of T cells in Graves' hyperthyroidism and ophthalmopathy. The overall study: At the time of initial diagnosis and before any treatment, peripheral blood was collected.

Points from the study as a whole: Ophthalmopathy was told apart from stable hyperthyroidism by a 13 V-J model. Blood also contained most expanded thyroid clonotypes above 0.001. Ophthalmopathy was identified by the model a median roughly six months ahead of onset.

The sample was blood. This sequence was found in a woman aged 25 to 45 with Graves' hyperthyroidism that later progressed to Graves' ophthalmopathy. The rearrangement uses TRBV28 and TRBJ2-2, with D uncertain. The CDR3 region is CASSARLGGELFF. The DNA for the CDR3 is TGTGCCAGCAGTGCCCGACTGGGCGGGGAGCTGTTTTTT. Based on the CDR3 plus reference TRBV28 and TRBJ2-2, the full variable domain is DVKVTQSSRYLVKRTGEKVFLECVQDMDHENMFWYRQDPGLGLRLIYFSYDVKMKEKGDIPEGYSVSREKKERFSLILESASTNQTSMYLCASSARLGGELFFGEGSRLTVL.